This TCR beta chain stems from a study of early T cells in non-severe SARS-CoV-2 infection. At the level of the study: Whole-blood bulk RNA, unsorted, was sequenced, and chains were unpaired.

Unique molecular identifiers were affixed to single, distinct cDNA molecules. TCRdb re-called the 5' RACE reads with MiXCR, one entry per CDR3 protein. The data hold fewer than 100,000 distinct CDR3 sequences, with less than 8% observed a single time. This clonotype appeared a few times. This receptor was identified in an adult who was a healthcare worker with PCR-confirmed SARS-CoV-2 infection or an uninfected control (not recorded which). The sample consisted of whole blood.

This CDR3 is CSVARLRENTEAFF. The DNA for the CDR3 is TGCAGCGTTGCCCGACTACGGGAGAACACTGAAGCTTTCTTT. J is TRBJ1-1 and V is TRBV29-1, with D unclear. CDR3 length: 14 amino acids. Trimming removed 4 bases at V and 1 base at J, with 13 bases between. Germline assignment: CDR1 SQVTM and CDR2 ANQGSEA.